The 3 T cell receptor beta chains below were found in one sample sequenced in a study of T-cell reconstitution after alpha-beta-depleted transplantation in children. Preparation of the TCRbeta library was carried out with unique molecular identifiers. A single record per CDR3 protein comes from TCRdb applying MiXCR to the PCR reads. The top ten clones hold approximately 14% of a sample with around 580,000 distinct CDR3 sequences, 23% of them seen once. This sample comprised PBMCs, mostly from graft donor cells, obtained 360 days after TCRalphabeta/CD19-depleted stem cell transplant. Receptors were obtained from a boy under three years old who had a stem cell transplant for acute myeloid leukemia, so the T cells may come from the graft donor.

The chain has TRBV20-1 and TRBJ2-7; 11 nucleotides line up with TRBD2. V dropped 3 bases and J dropped 3; count of bases not matched to a gene: 7. Per germline, CDR1 DFQATT and CDR2 SNEGSKA (reference sequence). There are 15 residues in the CDR3. Here the CDR3 reads CSARAPSGGIYEQYV. DNA of the CDR3: TGCAGTGCTAGGGCCCCTAGCGGGGGGATCTACGAGCAGTACGTC.

This clonotype was seen ten or more times. This chain connects TRBV7-2 to TRBJ2-5; D remains ambiguous. Germline CDR1 reads SGHTA; CDR2 reads FQGNSA. Deletions cut 1 base from V and 2 bases from J, with 17 bases between. This CDR3 is built from 17 residues. CDR3 DNA: TGTGCCAGCAGCTTAGTCCGTGCGGCTATCCCGCAAGAGACCCAGTACTTC. This encodes CASSLVRAAIPQETQYF.

This clonotype was counted between two and nine times. J is TRBJ2-7 and V is TRBV5-6, with 9 nucleotides matching TRBD1. Trimming cost V 1 base and J 4 bases; bases outside gene matches: 6. Germline CDR1 reads SGHDT; CDR2 reads YYEEEE. The CDR3 consists of 15 residues. The CDR3 DNA is TGTGCCAGCAGCTTGAGTACAGGGGGCGCGTACGAGCAGTACTTC. Translation gives CASSLSTGGAYEQYF.